The 24 T cell receptor beta chains presented below share a single source sample, sequenced in a study of CD8 T cells in Susac syndrome. An amount of RNA that ranged from about 0.45 to 1 ug was reverse transcribed with random hexamers. TCRdb analysed the immunoSEQ multiplex PCR reads with MiXCR anew, one entry per CDR3 protein. Here the sample spans fewer than 250,000 distinct CDR3 sequences, approximately 90% being singletons. Sequencing was done on a sample of CD8+ T cells from PBMCs. The receptor source for this set is a human donor with multiple sclerosis.

This clonotype is a singleton in its sample. The CDR3 reads CASSSTKGTSSGEQYF. DNA of the CDR3: TGTGCCAGCAGTTCTACGAAAGGGACTTCATCGGGGGAGCAGTACTTC. The rearrangement joins TRBV2 to TRBJ2-7, with D maybe TRBD2 (6 bases). Germline CDR1 reads SNHLY; CDR2 reads FYNNEI. V lost 5 bases to trimming and J lost 7 bases, with 24 bases between them. The CDR3 is 16 amino acids.

The rearrangement uses TRBV6-5 and TRBJ2-7; D remains unclear. The CDR3 has 14 residues. Trimming shortened V by 2 bases and J by 4 bases, and 12 bases separated the two germline ends. The germline V gene has CDR1 MNHEY and CDR2 SVGAGI. The CDR3 region is CASSYSRNLYEQYF. Here the CDR3 DNA reads TGTGCCAGCAGTTACAGCAGGAACCTTTACGAGCAGTACTTC.

This sequence joins TRBV5-1 and TRBJ1-3; D uncertain. The CDR3 has 15 amino acids. Germline V gives CDR1 SGHRS, CDR2 YFSETQ. V was trimmed by 2 bases and J by 0 bases, leaving 9 bases between them. The CDR3: CASSLGRTSGNTIYF. CDR3 bases: TGCGCCAGCAGCTTAGGACGGACCTCTGGAAACACCATATATTTT.

This clonotype has more than one count but fewer than ten. This chain links TRBV7-6 with TRBJ2-6; the D is unclear. Germline V lookup: CDR1 SGHVS, CDR2 FNYEAQ. This CDR3 has 15 amino acids. V was shortened by 3 bases and J by 0 bases, with 6 bases between the two germline ends. CDR3 protein: CASSLGLSGANVLTF. The DNA of the CDR3 is TGTGCCAGCAGCTTGGGTCTCTCTGGGGCCAACGTCCTGACTTTC.

Only one count was recorded for this clonotype. The chain combines TRBV11-2 with TRBJ1-2, with TRBD1 matching 9 bases. The germline V gene has CDR1 SGHAT and CDR2 FQNNGV. The CDR3 spans 15 residues. V was pared by 5 bases and J by 3 bases, with 7 bases of the junction left unmatched. The CDR3 sequence is CASSLPGQGDYGYTF. As DNA, the CDR3 is TGTGCCAGCAGCCTACCGGGACAGGGCGACTATGGCTACACCTTC.

This clonotype was seen only once. V gene TRBV9 combines with J gene TRBJ2-7; D assignment may be TRBD1 or TRBD2 (5 bases each). CDR3 length: 16 residues. Germline-derived CDR1 and CDR2 are SGDLS and YYNGEE. V shed 6 bases and J shed 7 bases, with 26 bases lying between them. CDR3 residues: CASITTPPGRTIEQYF. Here the CDR3 DNA reads TGTGCCAGCATCACTACCCCTCCGGGACGGACGATAGAGCAGTACTTC.

The chain couples TRBV12-3 or TRBV12-4 to TRBJ1-1; D possibly corresponds to TRBD1 (6 bases). Trimming shortened V by 5 bases and J by 1 base, and 14 bases separated the two germline ends. CDR3 length: 15 residues. CDR3 in amino acids: CASSPRDIWNTEAFF. The CDR3 bases are TGTGCCAGCAGTCCCCGGGACATATGGAACACTGAAGCTTTCTTT.

This chain joins TRBV7-8 and TRBJ2-5, with a weak D call TRBD1 (6 bases). The V gene lost 1 base and the J gene lost 1 base, with 19 bases spanning the gap. The germline V gene has CDR1 SGHVS and CDR2 FQNEAQ. CDR3 length: 18 residues. For the CDR3, the DNA is TGTGCCAGCAGCTTAGGACAACAGGGTGAGGTCTTCCAAGAGACCCAGTACTTC. It yields the protein CASSLGQQGEVFQETQYF.

The chain links TRBV10-3 to TRBJ1-2, with a weak D call TRBD1 (5 bases). Germline assignment: CDR1 ENHRY and CDR2 SYGVKD. V was pared by 1 base and J by 5 bases, with 26 bases between. This CDR3 comprises 19 residues. The CDR3 sequence: CAISEFSGTANRSKYGYTF. The CDR3 DNA is TGTGCCATCAGTGAGTTTTCCGGGACTGCCAACCGATCCAAGTATGGCTACACCTTC.

The J gene is TRBJ1-1, the V gene TRBV6-2 or TRBV6-3; D not resolved. Trimming took off 6 bases at V and 3 bases at J, with 11 bases between the two ends. This CDR3 has 13 amino acids. CDR1 and CDR2 from the germline V gene are MNHEY and SVGEGT. DNA for the CDR3: TGTGCCAGCAGCTCCCGAGCTGACACTGAAGCTTTCTTT. Translation: CASSSRADTEAFF.

This clonotype was found once. The gene calls are TRBV6-1 and TRBJ1-5, with TRBD1 as a possible D gene (5 bases). Trimming pared 2 bases from V and 7 bases from J, leaving 12 bases between. CDR1 and CDR2 (germline): MNHNS, SASEGT. This CDR3 is 14 amino acids long. The CDR3 DNA reads TGTGCCAGCAGTGAATCTGGGGCTGGACAGCCCCAGCATTTT. Translated: CASSESGAGQPQHF.

This chain uses TRBV5-4 with TRBJ2-5; 9 nucleotides align to TRBD2. V shed 3 bases and J 4 bases; nucleotides not matched to a gene: 7. The CDR3 length is 15 residues. CDR1 and CDR2 from the germline V gene are SGHNT and YYREEE (reference sequence). For the CDR3, the DNA is TGTGCCAGCAGCTACAGCGGGAGGAGGGGAGAGACCCAGTACTTC. Translated: CASSYSGRRGETQYF. The complete variable domain, with remaining parts taken from reference TRBV5-4 and TRBJ2-5, reads ETGVTQSPTHLIKTRGQQVTLRCSSQSGHNTVSWYQQALGQGPQFIFQYYREEENGRGNFPPRFSGLQFPNYSSELNVNALELDDSALYLCASSYSGRRGETQYFGPGTRLLVL.

This chain joins TRBV14 and TRBJ1-2; TRBD1 is a possible D gene (5 bases). This CDR3 is 14 amino acids long. V dropped 1 base and J dropped 4 bases, with 10 bases sitting between them. Germline V gene data show CDR1 as SGHDN and CDR2 as FVKESK. CDR3 bases: TGTGCCAGCAGCCAAGGGGGCTGGGTCTATGGCTACACCTTC. It specifies CASSQGGWVYGYTF.

The chain is built from TRBV7-9 and TRBJ2-5, with 9 positions matching TRBD1. With 4 bases clipped from V and 2 bases from J, the junction kept 8 bases outside the gene matches. This CDR3 is 16 amino acids long. CDR1 SEHNR and CDR2 FQNEAQ come from the germline V gene (reference sequence). The CDR3 sequence is CASSSTGGSGQETQYF. For the CDR3, the DNA is TGTGCCAGCAGCTCCACAGGGGGCTCTGGGCAAGAGACCCAGTACTTC. Full variable domain (remainder filled in from reference TRBV7-9 and TRBJ2-5): DTGVSQNPRHKITKRGQNVTFRCDPISEHNRLYWYRQTLGQGPEFLTYFQNEAQLEKSRLLSDRFSAERPKGSFSTLEIQRTEQGDSAMYLCASSSTGGSGQETQYFGPGTRLLVL.

V gene TRBV3-1 combines with J gene TRBJ2-7; D tentatively fits TRBD1 or TRBD2 (6 bases each). Trimming left V 6 bases short and J 0 bases short, with 9 bases between. This CDR3 is built from 13 residues. Germline loops: CDR1 LGHDT, CDR2 YNNKEL (reference sequence). CDR3 sequence: CASRGGNSYEQYF. CDR3 DNA: TGTGCCAGCAGAGGGGGGAACTCCTACGAGCAGTACTTC.

The V and J genes are TRBV11-1 and TRBJ2-5; the D gene is possibly TRBD1 (5 bases). Trimming removed 5 bases at V and 2 bases at J, with 33 bases between. The CDR3 is 21 amino acids. In germline, CDR1 is SGHAT, CDR2 FQDESV (reference sequence). CDR3 amino acids: CASSHPRSGAIMRLPQETQYF. The CDR3 nucleotides are TGTGCCAGCAGCCACCCCCGCTCTGGGGCAATTATGCGGCTTCCGCAAGAGACCCAGTACTTC.

This clonotype was seen a single time. The chain is built from TRBV9 and TRBJ2-1, with D possibly being TRBD2 (6 bases). Germline CDR1 is SGDLS and CDR2 is YYNGEE. This CDR3 contains 13 residues. Trimming took off 2 bases at V and 8 bases at J, with 11 bases between the two ends. In DNA, the CDR3 is TGTGCCAGCAGCGTTTCTAGCGTCTATGAGCAGTTCTTC. Residues: CASSVSSVYEQFF. Variable domain in full (rest from reference TRBV9 and TRBJ2-1): DSGVTQTPKHLITATGQRVTLRCSPRSGDLSVYWYQQSLDQGLQFLIQYYNGEERAKGNILERFSAQQFPDLHSELNLSSLELGDSALYFCASSVSSVYEQFFGPGTRLTVL.

V and J are TRBV6-2 or TRBV6-3 and TRBJ2-1, with D perhaps matching TRBD2 (6 bases). The V and J ends lost 6 bases and 7 bases respectively, with 31 bases between them. Germline V gene data show CDR1 as MNHEY and CDR2 as SVGEGT. The CDR3 totals 19 residues. The DNA of the CDR3 is TGTGCCAGCAGGCACCGGAGTTGGAGGGACCCTCGGAGCGGGAATGAGCAGTTCTTC. Encoded protein: CASRHRSWRDPRSGNEQFF.

The rearrangement joins TRBV6-5 to TRBJ2-7, with D perhaps matching TRBD1 or TRBD2 (5 bases each). V was pared by 5 bases and J by 5 bases, with 16 bases between. In germline, CDR1 is MNHEY, CDR2 SVGAGI. The CDR3 contains 14 residues. The DNA of the CDR3 is TGTGCCAGCAGTCCGGGACCGATAGTTAACGAGCAGTACTTC. It is translated as CASSPGPIVNEQYF.

The chain carries TRBV10-3 and TRBJ2-1; D possibly matches TRBD1 or TRBD2 (5 bases each). Trimming pared 2 bases from V and 10 bases from J, leaving 21 bases between. There are 16 residues in the CDR3. Per the germline V gene, CDR1 is ENHRY and CDR2 is SYGVKD. The CDR3 region is CAISEEGPDMGVEQFF. CDR3 in DNA: TGTGCCATCAGTGAGGAAGGCCCGGATATGGGGGTCGAGCAGTTCTTC.

This chain uses TRBV3-1 with TRBJ2-7, with a possible D match to TRBD1 (5 bases). The CDR3 totals 13 residues. The V end lost 2 bases, the J end lost 3 bases, and 8 bases lay between the germline ends. CDR1 LGHDT and CDR2 YNNKEL come from the germline V gene (reference sequence). The CDR3 protein is CASSQSDSYEQYF. Written as DNA, the CDR3 is TGTGCCAGCAGCCAAAGTGACAGCTACGAGCAGTACTTC.

This chain joins TRBV2 and TRBJ2-2; either TRBD1 or TRBD2 may fit D (5 bases each). Germline V CDR1 and CDR2: SNHLY, FYNNEI. Deletions cut 9 bases from V and 0 bases from J, with 8 bases between. The CDR3 is made up of 13 amino acids. The CDR3 sequence: CARRDPNTGELFF. DNA of the CDR3: TGTGCCAGACGGGACCCGAACACCGGGGAGCTGTTTTTT.

This sequence joins TRBV27 and TRBJ2-1; weak D call: TRBD2 (7 bases). Germline CDR1 and CDR2: MNHEY and SMNVEV (reference sequence). This CDR3 comprises 15 residues. The V end was cut by 7 bases, the J end by 8 bases, with 21 bases between. This CDR3 is CASTYLPGGVDEQFF. Written as DNA, the CDR3 is TGTGCCAGCACGTATCTTCCGGGGGGCGTGGATGAGCAGTTCTTC.

The chain carries TRBV15 and TRBJ2-5, with D possibly being TRBD2 (6 bases). Trimming cost V 0 bases and J 5 bases, with 10 bases left between them. Germline V gives CDR1 LNHNV, CDR2 YYDKDF (reference sequence). The CDR3 spans 14 residues. The CDR3 bases are TGTGCCACCAGCAGAGAAGGTGGGAGGGAGACCCAGTACTTC. This sequence encodes CATSREGGRETQYF.